Listed below are T cell receptor beta chains from one sample, sequenced in a study of blood T cell repertoires in COVID-19. Profiled with immunoSEQ multiplex PCR; TCRdb holds only in-frame clones, not every one. The sample lists approximately 200,000 clones, about 85% occurring once. The material sequenced was PBMCs or T cells enriched from blood (not recorded which). These receptors all come from a middle-aged man who had recovered from COVID-19. CDR3s leave out the opening cysteine and the closing phenylalanine or tryptophan. The order of the fields is J gene, V gene, CDR3 protein.

>TRBJ2-7|TRBV2
ASRRDIGSSYEQY
>TRBJ1-4|TRBV4-3
ASSSRQKNEKLF
>TRBJ2-1|TRBV5-1
ASSALAGVPNEQF
>TRBJ1-4|TRBV6-5
ASSYSGGGPGEKLF
>TRBJ1-1|TRBV21-1
AKLRGGEVNTEAF
>TRBJ2-7|TRBV11-2
ASTIGQGLYEQY
>TRBJ2-1|TRBV18
ASSPGLAASQF
>TRBJ2-7|TRBV30
AWRPGQGLGSEQY
>TRBJ2-1|TRBV12-3/TRBV12-4
ACGQGYNEQF
>TRBJ1-2|TRBV30
AWSPYSTGELYGYT
>TRBJ2-2|TRBV5-1
ASSLVLAGGTGELF
>TRBJ1-5|TRBV6-5
ASSYSESNQPQH
>TRBJ2-2|TRBV28
ASSQGLARAGELF
>TRBJ2-7|TRBV9
ASTPGDRDYEQY
>TRBJ2-7|TRBV13
ASSLTDYEQY
>TRBJ1-1|TRBV12-3/TRBV12-4
ASSLGPNTEAF
>TRBJ1-5|TRBV28
ASRPPPGTGGLQGNQPQH
>TRBJ1-2|TRBV18
ATSMDSLYGYT
>TRBJ2-1|TRBV30
AWSGSGSPTDEQF
>TRBJ2-1|TRBV7-3
ASSLTRLDNEQF
>TRBJ1-1|TRBV6-2/TRBV6-3
ASSYQRGRGYTEAF
>TRBJ1-3|TRBV30
AWSRRVNTLAGNTIY
>TRBJ1-1|TRBV7-8
ASSPLSGHETEAF
>TRBJ1-1|TRBV7-9
ASQPGVGAEAF
>TRBJ2-1|TRBV7-9
ASSQSGLAGVGEQF